This T cell receptor (beta chain) is from a study of beta chain features in type 1 diabetes. CDR3 size: 14 residues. Per germline, CDR1 SEHNR and CDR2 FQNEAQ (reference sequence). The V segment lost 4 bases and the J segment 4 bases; nucleotides outside the gene matches: 4. Sorting of CD4+ naive, central memory, regulatory and stem cell-like memory cells was performed via CD45RO/CCR7/CD25/CD127/CD95/CD27. Reverse transcription of all isolated RNA meant that expressed TCRB transcripts were sequenced. Only in-frame clones appear in the TCRdb table, and some are missing; sequencing was by immunoSEQ multiplex PCR. The sample includes 680,000 or so clones, around an eighth seen only once; the top ten take 0.02% to 0.025%. A remark on this clone: Its antigen is not known.

Broader study findings: Lower insertion and higher deletion counts appeared at VDJ junctions in type 1 diabetes patients. Among patients with Type 1 diabetes, TCRB CDR3s were moderately but significantly shorter in every one of the four CD4+ subsets. Compared to healthy donors, patients appeared to have naive, central memory and Treg TCRB repertoires that were more alike.

This sequence joins TRBV7-9 and TRBJ2-5, with 9 nucleotides matching TRBD1. The clonotype originates from a man between 18 and 29 years old with type 1 diabetes. The sequenced sample consisted of naive CD4+ T cells from blood. CDR3 region: CASSSPGQGETQYF. CDR3 nucleotides: TGTGCCAGCAGCTCGCCGGGACAGGGAGAGACCCAGTACTTC. Complete variable domain (other parts from reference TRBV7-9 and TRBJ2-5): DTGVSQNPRHKITKRGQNVTFRCDPISEHNRLYWYRQTLGQGPEFLTYFQNEAQLEKSRLLSDRFSAERPKGSFSTLEIQRTEQGDSAMYLCASSSPGQGETQYFGPGTRLLVL.